The following is a T cell receptor (beta chain) sequence with its context. Its antigen remains unknown. V lost 4 bases to trimming and J lost 6 bases, with 9 bases between them. Per the germline V gene, CDR1 is KGHDR and CDR2 is SFDVKD. The CDR3 totals 13 residues. TCRdb re-called the 5' RACE reads with MiXCR, one entry per CDR3 protein. The profile shows roughly 370,000 distinct CDR3 sequences, roughly 15% of them singletons. The data derive from a study of T-cell memory formation after mild COVID-19. Findings of the study overall: There was a balanced CD4/CD8 profile in clones contracting day 15 to 85, and later expanders leaned CD4+.

Sequencing used PBMCs or a T cell subset sorted from them (not recorded which). This TCR was recovered from a man younger than 35 who had mild COVID-19 (a few samples of this study predate the infection). Cell type and time point are not known. This chain connects TRBV24-1 to TRBJ1-5; no reliable D call. CDR3 in DNA: TGTGCCACCAGTGAAGGGATTGGTCAGCCCCAGCATTTT. It specifies CATSEGIGQPQHF.